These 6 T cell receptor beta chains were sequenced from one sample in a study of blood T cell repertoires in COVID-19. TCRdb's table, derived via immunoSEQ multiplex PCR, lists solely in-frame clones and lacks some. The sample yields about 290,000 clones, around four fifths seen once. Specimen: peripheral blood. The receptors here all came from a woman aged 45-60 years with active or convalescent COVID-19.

The CDR3, as DNA: TGTGCCAGCAGCCCGGTCACAGATACGCAGTATTTT. It yields the protein CASSPVTDTQYF. The chain employs TRBV7-9 and TRBJ2-3; no reliable D call. The germline V and J ends were trimmed by 5 bases and 2 bases, with 5 bases remaining between them. Per the germline V gene, CDR1 is SEHNR and CDR2 is FQNEAQ (reference sequence). There are 12 residues in the CDR3.

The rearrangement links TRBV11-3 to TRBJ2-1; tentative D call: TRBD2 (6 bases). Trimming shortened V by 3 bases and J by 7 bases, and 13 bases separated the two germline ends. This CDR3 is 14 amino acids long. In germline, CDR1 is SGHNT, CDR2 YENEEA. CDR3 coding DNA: TGTGCCAGCAGCTTCAGGGCGGGAACAAATGAGCAGTTCTTC. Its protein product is CASSFRAGTNEQFF. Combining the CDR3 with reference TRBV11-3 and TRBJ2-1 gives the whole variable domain EAGVVQSPRYKIIEKKQPVAFWCNPISGHNTLYWYLQNLGQGPELLIRYENEEAVDDSQLPKDRFSAERLKGVDSTLKIQPAELGDSAVYLCASSFRAGTNEQFFGPGTRLTVL.

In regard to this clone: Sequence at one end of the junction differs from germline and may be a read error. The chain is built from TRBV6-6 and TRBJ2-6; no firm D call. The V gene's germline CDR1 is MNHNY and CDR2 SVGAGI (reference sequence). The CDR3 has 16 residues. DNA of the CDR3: TGTGCCAGTAGTTTCCTCTCCAGCTCTGGGGCCAACGTCCTGACTTTC. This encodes CASSFLSSSGANVLTF.

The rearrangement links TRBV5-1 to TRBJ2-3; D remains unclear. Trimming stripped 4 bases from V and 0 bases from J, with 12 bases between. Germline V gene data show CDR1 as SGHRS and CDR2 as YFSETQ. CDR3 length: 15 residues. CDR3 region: CASSQTQTSTDTQYF. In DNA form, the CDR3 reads TGCGCCAGCAGCCAAACCCAAACTAGCACAGATACGCAGTATTTT.

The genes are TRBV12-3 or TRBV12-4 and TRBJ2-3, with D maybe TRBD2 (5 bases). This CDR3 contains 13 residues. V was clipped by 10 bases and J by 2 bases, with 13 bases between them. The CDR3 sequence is CAITDFPTDTQYF. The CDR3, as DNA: TGTGCCATAACGGACTTCCCCACAGATACGCAGTATTTT.

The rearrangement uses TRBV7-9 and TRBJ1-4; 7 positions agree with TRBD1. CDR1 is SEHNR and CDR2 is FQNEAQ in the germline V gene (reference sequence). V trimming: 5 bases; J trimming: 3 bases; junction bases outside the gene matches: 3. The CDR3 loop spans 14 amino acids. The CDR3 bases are TGTGCCAGCAGCCTGACAGGGTCTAATGAAAAACTGTTTTTT. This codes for CASSLTGSNEKLFF.